This T cell receptor (beta chain) was sequenced for a study of beta chain features in type 1 diabetes. Sorted populations were all over 98% pure. Comments on this clone: Its matching antigen is unknown.

The CDR3 sequence is 12 residues long. Germline CDR1 reads SQVTM; CDR2 reads ANQGSEA. V lost 5 bases, J lost 3 bases, and 9 bases lay in between. Study findings and constraints: Moderate yet significant TCRB CDR3 shortening was seen in Type 1 diabetes patients in all four CD4+ subsets.

The investigators reverse transcribed all of the isolated RNA, so they sequenced expressed TCRB transcripts. It was found that naive, central memory and regulatory T cell samples averaged around 3.8 million reads. Data came from immunoSEQ multiplex PCR; TCRdb stores just in-frame clones and leaves some out. The table records 500,000 to 800,000 clones, 9.5% to 15% of them present only once. The specimen was naive CD4+ T cells from blood. The chain uses TRBV29-1 and TRBJ2-3; no definite D call. The source of this sequence is a man aged 30 to 45 with type 1 diabetes. CDR3 DNA: TGCAGCGTTTGGGAATCAACAGATACGCAGTATTTT. This encodes CSVWESTDTQYF.